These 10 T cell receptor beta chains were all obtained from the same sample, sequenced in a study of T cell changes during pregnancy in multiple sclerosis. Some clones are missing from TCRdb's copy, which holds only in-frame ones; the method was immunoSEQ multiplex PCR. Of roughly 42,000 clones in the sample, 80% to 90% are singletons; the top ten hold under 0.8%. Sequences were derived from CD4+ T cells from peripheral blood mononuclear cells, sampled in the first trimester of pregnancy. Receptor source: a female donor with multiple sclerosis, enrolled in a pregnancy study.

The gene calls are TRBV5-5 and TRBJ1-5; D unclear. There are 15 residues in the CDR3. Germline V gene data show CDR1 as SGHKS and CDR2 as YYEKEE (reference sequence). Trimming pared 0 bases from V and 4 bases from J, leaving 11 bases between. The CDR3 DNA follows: TGTGCCAGCAGCTTGGAATACAGCCGTAATCAGCCCCAGCATTTT. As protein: CASSLEYSRNQPQHF.

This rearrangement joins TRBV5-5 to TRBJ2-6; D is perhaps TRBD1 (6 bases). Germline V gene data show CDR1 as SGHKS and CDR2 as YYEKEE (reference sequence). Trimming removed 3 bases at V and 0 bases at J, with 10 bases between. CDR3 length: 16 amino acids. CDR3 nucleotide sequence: TGTGCCAGCAGCTCACAGGGACGCTCTGGGGCCAACGTCCTGACTTTC. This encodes CASSSQGRSGANVLTF.

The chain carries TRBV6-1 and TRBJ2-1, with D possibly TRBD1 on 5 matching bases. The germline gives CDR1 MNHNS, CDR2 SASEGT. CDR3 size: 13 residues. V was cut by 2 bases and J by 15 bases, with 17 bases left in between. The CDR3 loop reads CASSESGRQIWFF. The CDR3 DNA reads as TGTGCCAGCAGTGAATCGGGCCGACAGATCTGGTTCTTC.

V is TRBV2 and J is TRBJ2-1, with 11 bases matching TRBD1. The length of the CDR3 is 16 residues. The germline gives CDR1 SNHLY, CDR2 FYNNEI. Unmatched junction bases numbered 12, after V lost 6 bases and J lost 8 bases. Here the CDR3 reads CASSPRGQGAIDEQFF. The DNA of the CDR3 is TGTGCCAGCAGCCCCCGCGGACAGGGGGCGATAGATGAGCAGTTCTTC.

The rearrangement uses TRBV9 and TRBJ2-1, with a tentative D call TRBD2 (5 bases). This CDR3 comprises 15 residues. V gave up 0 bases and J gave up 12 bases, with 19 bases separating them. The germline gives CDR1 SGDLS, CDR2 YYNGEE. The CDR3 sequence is CASSVEDSPTMRQFF. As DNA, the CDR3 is TGTGCCAGCAGCGTAGAGGACTCACCTACAATGAGGCAGTTCTTC.

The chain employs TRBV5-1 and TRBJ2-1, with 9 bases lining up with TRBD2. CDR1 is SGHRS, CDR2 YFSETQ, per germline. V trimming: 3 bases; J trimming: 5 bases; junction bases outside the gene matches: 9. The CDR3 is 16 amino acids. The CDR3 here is CASSSFPGLANNEQFF. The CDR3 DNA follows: TGCGCCAGCAGCTCCTTCCCGGGACTAGCAAACAATGAGCAGTTCTTC. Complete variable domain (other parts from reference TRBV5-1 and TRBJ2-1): KAGVTQTPRYLIKTRGQQVTLSCSPISGHRSVSWYQQTPGQGLQFLFEYFSETQRNKGNFPGRFSGRQFSNSRSEMNVSTLELGDSALYLCASSSFPGLANNEQFFGPGTRLTVL.

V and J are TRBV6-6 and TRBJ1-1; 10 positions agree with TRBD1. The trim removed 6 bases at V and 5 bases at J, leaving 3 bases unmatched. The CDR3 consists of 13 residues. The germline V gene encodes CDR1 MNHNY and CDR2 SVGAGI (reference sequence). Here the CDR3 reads CASSQGQGTEAFF. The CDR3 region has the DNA TGTGCCAGCAGCCAGGGACAGGGGACTGAAGCTTTCTTT.

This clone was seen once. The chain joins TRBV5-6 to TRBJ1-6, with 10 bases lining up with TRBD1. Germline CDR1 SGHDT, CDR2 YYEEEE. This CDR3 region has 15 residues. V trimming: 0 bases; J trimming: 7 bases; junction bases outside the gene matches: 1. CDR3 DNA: TGTGCCAGCAGCTTGGGACAGGGGGCCAATTCACCCCTCCACTTT. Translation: CASSLGQGANSPLHF.

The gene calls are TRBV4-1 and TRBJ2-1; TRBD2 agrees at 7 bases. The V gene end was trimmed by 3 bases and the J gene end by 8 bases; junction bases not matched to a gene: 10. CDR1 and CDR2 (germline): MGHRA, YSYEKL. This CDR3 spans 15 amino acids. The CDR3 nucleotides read TGCGCCAGCAGCCAGCTATTGCGGGAGTCTTATGAGCAGTTCTTC. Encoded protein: CASSQLLRESYEQFF.

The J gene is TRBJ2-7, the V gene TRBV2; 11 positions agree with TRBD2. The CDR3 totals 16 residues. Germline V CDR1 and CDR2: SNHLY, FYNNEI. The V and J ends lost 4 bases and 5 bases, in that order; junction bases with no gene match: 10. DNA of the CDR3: TGTGCCAGCAGTGGCGGTGGGCTAGCGGGAGGTAACGAGCAGTACTTC. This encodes CASSGGGLAGGNEQYF.